This TCR beta chain was recovered during a study of control samples from healthy donors and cancer patients. This CDR3 has 11 amino acids. V dropped 6 bases and J dropped 5 bases, with 4 bases sitting between them. Germline V CDR1 and CDR2: MNHEY, SVGAGI. Sequenced by immunoSEQ multiplex PCR; TCRdb stores in-frame clones only, minus some. The sample comprises 200,000 to 250,000 clones, around 94% of which are singletons, and about 1.6% rests with the top ten. The chain employs TRBV6-5 and TRBJ2-2, with D unresolved. Sequenced: blood. The sequence was collected from a man aged 50 to 60 in good health. In DNA form, the CDR3 reads TGTGCCAGCAGAAGGACCGGGGAGCTGTTTTTT. Translating gives CASRRTGELFF.